These T cell receptor beta chains were read from a single sample in a study of human T cells and chemical hapten exposure. TCRdb fed the RACE reads into MiXCR, producing one record per CDR3 protein. This table holds 150,000 to 200,000 distinct CDR3 sequences, 25% to 35% found once. The sample here was whole blood, taken in connection with sensitization to the hapten diphenylcyclopropenone (DPC). Source of these receptors: a young woman with alopecia areata. Some clones in this sample may be carry-over from other donors' samples. Each CDR3 is given with its conserved first and last residue. Fields, in order: D gene, clone size, J gene, V gene, CDR3 protein, CDR3 DNA. A D gene is named only where the DNA matches it firmly. The size of a clone is reported for some rows only, either as once, few or many, or as a class for expanded clones.

d_call: TRBD1
clone_size: few
j_call: TRBJ1-2
v_call: TRBV4-1
cdr3_aa: CASSPQTGPNYGYTF
cdr3_nt: TGCGCCAGCAGCCCCCAGACAGGGCCTAACTATGGCTACACCTTC

d_call: -
clone_size: -
j_call: TRBJ2-7
v_call: TRBV7-9
cdr3_aa: CASSPGTGTSSFGMEQYF
cdr3_nt: TGTGCCAGCAGCCCAGGGACCGGGACTTCCTCCTTCGGGATGGAGCAGTACTTC

d_call: -
clone_size: -
j_call: TRBJ1-1
v_call: TRBV5-5
cdr3_aa: CASSSQASLNTEAFF
cdr3_nt: TGTGCCAGCAGCTCACAGGCCAGCCTGAACACTGAAGCTTTCTTT

d_call: TRBD1
clone_size: few
j_call: TRBJ2-2
v_call: TRBV9
cdr3_aa: CASRKQGFGTGELFF
cdr3_nt: TGTGCCAGCAGAAAACAGGGGTTTGGCACCGGGGAGCTGTTTTTT

d_call: TRBD2
clone_size: -
j_call: TRBJ2-1
v_call: TRBV5-5
cdr3_aa: CASSLGLVPYNEQFF
cdr3_nt: TGTGCCAGCAGCCTAGGACTAGTGCCCTACAATGAGCAGTTCTTC

d_call: TRBD2
clone_size: -
j_call: TRBJ2-5
v_call: TRBV28
cdr3_aa: CASSPQLAGKKETQYF
cdr3_nt: TGTGCCAGCAGTCCCCAGCTAGCGGGGAAGAAAGAGACCCAGTACTTC

d_call: -
clone_size: many
j_call: TRBJ2-2
v_call: TRBV11-3
cdr3_aa: CASSLTIDTGELFF
cdr3_nt: TGTGCCAGCAGCTTGACAATAGACACCGGGGAGCTGTTTTTT

d_call: TRBD2
clone_size: -
j_call: TRBJ2-7
v_call: TRBV4-2
cdr3_aa: CASSQEGGAVYEQYF
cdr3_nt: TGTGCCAGCAGCCAAGAGGGAGGGGCGGTCTACGAGCAGTACTTC

d_call: -
clone_size: few
j_call: TRBJ2-3
v_call: TRBV28
cdr3_aa: CASSLAGPSDTQYF
cdr3_nt: TGTGCCAGCAGTTTAGCGGGGCCCTCCGATACGCAGTATTTT

d_call: -
clone_size: few
j_call: TRBJ2-3
v_call: TRBV24-1
cdr3_aa: CATSDTDTQYF
cdr3_nt: TGTGCCACCAGTGATACAGATACGCAGTATTTT

d_call: TRBD1
clone_size: once
j_call: TRBJ2-7
v_call: TRBV20-1
cdr3_aa: CSARDQTGKNEQYF
cdr3_nt: TGCAGTGCTAGAGATCAGACAGGGAAGAACGAGCAGTACTTC

d_call: -
clone_size: few
j_call: TRBJ1-2
v_call: TRBV28
cdr3_aa: CASSPQVTYGYTF
cdr3_nt: TGTGCCAGCAGCCCACAGGTTACCTATGGCTACACCTTC

d_call: -
clone_size: few
j_call: TRBJ1-4
v_call: TRBV7-7
cdr3_aa: CASSPGRGEKLFF
cdr3_nt: TGTGCCAGCAGCCCGGGAAGGGGGGAAAAACTGTTTTTT

d_call: -
clone_size: many
j_call: TRBJ2-3
v_call: TRBV20-1
cdr3_aa: CSAYLGTTDTQYF
cdr3_nt: TGTAGTGCGTATCTAGGGACCACAGATACGCAGTATTTT

d_call: TRBD2
clone_size: -
j_call: TRBJ2-1
v_call: TRBV28
cdr3_aa: CASWTSGRSNEQFF
cdr3_nt: TGTGCCAGCTGGACTAGCGGGAGATCGAATGAGCAGTTCTTC

d_call: TRBD2
clone_size: -
j_call: TRBJ2-3
v_call: TRBV7-2
cdr3_aa: CASNLAGGGDTQYF
cdr3_nt: TGTGCCAGCAACTTAGCGGGAGGGGGGGATACGCAGTATTTT

d_call: -
clone_size: once
j_call: TRBJ1-1
v_call: TRBV4-2
cdr3_aa: CASSRPPTGRTEAFF
cdr3_nt: TGTGCCAGCAGCCGACCCCCCACAGGGAGAACTGAAGCTTTCTTT

d_call: -
clone_size: -
j_call: TRBJ2-2
v_call: TRBV7-2
cdr3_aa: CASSLTRDTGELFF
cdr3_nt: TGTGCCAGCAGCTTGACCCGAGACACCGGGGAGCTGTTTTTT

d_call: -
clone_size: -
j_call: TRBJ1-2
v_call: TRBV5-5
cdr3_aa: CASSDDRYLYGYTF
cdr3_nt: TGTGCCAGCAGCGATGATCGGTATCTCTATGGCTACACCTTC

d_call: TRBD2
clone_size: -
j_call: TRBJ2-1
v_call: TRBV2
cdr3_aa: CASRESAAGGFNEQFF
cdr3_nt: TGTGCCAGCAGAGAAAGTGCAGCGGGGGGTTTCAATGAGCAGTTCTTC

d_call: TRBD1
clone_size: -
j_call: TRBJ1-4
v_call: TRBV25-1
cdr3_aa: CASWGVGGNLFF
cdr3_nt: TGTGCCAGCTGGGGAGTAGGGGGCAACCTGTTTTTT

d_call: -
clone_size: -
j_call: TRBJ2-4
v_call: TRBV4-3
cdr3_aa: CASSERAAKNIQYF
cdr3_nt: TGCGCCAGCAGCGAACGGGCGGCCAAAAACATTCAGTACTTC

d_call: -
clone_size: once
j_call: TRBJ1-5
v_call: TRBV7-2
cdr3_aa: CASSLSGGSHQPQHF
cdr3_nt: TGTGCCAGCAGCTTATCTGGAGGGTCACATCAGCCCCAGCATTTT

d_call: -
clone_size: -
j_call: TRBJ2-5
v_call: TRBV5-4
cdr3_aa: CASSLVGPAGAQYF
cdr3_nt: TGTGCCAGCAGCTTGGTCGGACCCGCAGGGGCCCAGTACTTC

d_call: TRBD1
clone_size: few
j_call: TRBJ1-2
v_call: TRBV20-1
cdr3_aa: CSAPGQGLSGYTF
cdr3_nt: TGCAGTGCCCCGGGACAGGGTTTGAGTGGCTACACCTTC

d_call: -
clone_size: -
j_call: TRBJ2-7
v_call: TRBV28
cdr3_aa: CASSFDLKASYEQYF
cdr3_nt: TGTGCCAGCAGTTTTGACCTCAAGGCGTCCTACGAGCAGTACTTC

d_call: TRBD1
clone_size: -
j_call: TRBJ2-5
v_call: TRBV11-2
cdr3_aa: CASSAQTGLETQYF
cdr3_nt: TGTGCCAGCAGCGCCCAGACAGGGCTAGAGACCCAGTACTTC

d_call: -
clone_size: -
j_call: TRBJ2-7
v_call: TRBV29-1
cdr3_aa: CSVSRGPYEQYF
cdr3_nt: TGCAGCGTCTCCAGGGGCCCCTACGAGCAGTACTTC

d_call: -
clone_size: -
j_call: TRBJ1-5
v_call: TRBV5-5
cdr3_aa: CASNAGDSNQPQHF
cdr3_nt: TGTGCCAGCAACGCGGGGGATAGCAATCAGCCCCAGCATTTT

d_call: TRBD1
clone_size: -
j_call: TRBJ2-5
v_call: TRBV28
cdr3_aa: CASSSTGAQVTQYF
cdr3_nt: TGTGCCAGCAGTTCCACAGGGGCTCAAGTGACCCAGTACTTC

d_call: -
clone_size: many
j_call: TRBJ1-1
v_call: TRBV12-3/TRBV12-4
cdr3_aa: CASSLGGSNTEAFF
cdr3_nt: TGTGCCAGCAGTTTAGGGGGCTCGAACACTGAAGCTTTCTTT

d_call: -
clone_size: few
j_call: TRBJ1-1
v_call: TRBV7-2
cdr3_aa: CASSSTQVYEAFF
cdr3_nt: TGTGCCAGCAGCTCAACCCAGGTCTATGAAGCTTTCTTT

d_call: TRBD2
clone_size: -
j_call: TRBJ2-1
v_call: TRBV9
cdr3_aa: CASSRESGRSYNEQFF
cdr3_nt: TGTGCCAGCAGCAGAGAGAGCGGGAGGAGTTACAATGAGCAGTTCTTC

d_call: TRBD1
clone_size: few
j_call: TRBJ1-5
v_call: TRBV24-1
cdr3_aa: CATSDPGQPAQHF
cdr3_nt: TGTGCCACCAGTGATCCGGGACAGCCAGCCCAGCATTTT